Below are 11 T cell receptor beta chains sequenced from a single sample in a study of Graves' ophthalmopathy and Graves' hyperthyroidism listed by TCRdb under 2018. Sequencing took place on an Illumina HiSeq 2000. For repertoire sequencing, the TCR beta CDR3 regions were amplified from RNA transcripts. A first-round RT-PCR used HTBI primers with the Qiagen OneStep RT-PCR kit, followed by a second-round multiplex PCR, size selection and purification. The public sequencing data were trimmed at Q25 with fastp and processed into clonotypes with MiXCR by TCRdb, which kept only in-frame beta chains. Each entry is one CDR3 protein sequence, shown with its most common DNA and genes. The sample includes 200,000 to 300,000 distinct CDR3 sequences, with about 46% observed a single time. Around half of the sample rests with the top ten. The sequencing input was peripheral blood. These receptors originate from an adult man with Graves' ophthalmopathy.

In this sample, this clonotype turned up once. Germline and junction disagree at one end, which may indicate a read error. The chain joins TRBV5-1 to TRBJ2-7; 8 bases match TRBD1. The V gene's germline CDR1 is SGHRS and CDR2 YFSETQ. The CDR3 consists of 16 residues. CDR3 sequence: CARFRDRTPSAYEQYF. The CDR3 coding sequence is TGCGCCAGATTCCGGGACAGGACCCCCTCAGCCTACGAGCAATACTTC.

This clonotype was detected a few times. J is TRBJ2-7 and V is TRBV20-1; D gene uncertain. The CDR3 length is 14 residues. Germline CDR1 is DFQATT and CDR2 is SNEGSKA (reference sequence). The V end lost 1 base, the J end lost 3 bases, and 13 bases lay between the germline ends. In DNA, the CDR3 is TGCAGTGCTAGAGCCCAAGTAATAGGCTACGAGCAGTACTTC. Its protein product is CSARAQVIGYEQYF.

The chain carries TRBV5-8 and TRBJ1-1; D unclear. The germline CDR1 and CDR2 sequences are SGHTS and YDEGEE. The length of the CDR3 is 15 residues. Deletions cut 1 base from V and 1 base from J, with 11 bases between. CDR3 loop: CASSLLTVRNTEAFF. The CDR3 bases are TGTGCCAGCAGCTTGCTAACAGTCCGGAACACTGAAGCTTTCTTT.

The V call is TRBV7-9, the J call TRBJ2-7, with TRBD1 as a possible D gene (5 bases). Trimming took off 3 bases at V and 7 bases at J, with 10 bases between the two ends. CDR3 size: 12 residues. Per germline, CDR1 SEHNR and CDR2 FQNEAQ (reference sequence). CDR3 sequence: CASSFQGIEQYF. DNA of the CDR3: TGTGCCAGCAGCTTCCAGGGTATTGAGCAGTACTTC.

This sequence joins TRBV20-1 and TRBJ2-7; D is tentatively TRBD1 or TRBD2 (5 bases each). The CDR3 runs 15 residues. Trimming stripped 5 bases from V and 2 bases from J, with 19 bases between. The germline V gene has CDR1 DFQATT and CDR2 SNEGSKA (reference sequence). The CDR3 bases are TGCAGTGCTTACGCCCCTGAGGGGTTGGCCTACGAGCAGTACTTC. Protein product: CSAYAPEGLAYEQYF.

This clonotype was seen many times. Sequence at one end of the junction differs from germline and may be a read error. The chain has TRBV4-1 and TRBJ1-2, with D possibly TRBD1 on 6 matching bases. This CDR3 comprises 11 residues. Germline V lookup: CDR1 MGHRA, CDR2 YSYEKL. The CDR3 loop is CASSQDRGYTF. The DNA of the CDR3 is TGTGCCAGCAGCCAAGACAGGGGCTACACCTTC.

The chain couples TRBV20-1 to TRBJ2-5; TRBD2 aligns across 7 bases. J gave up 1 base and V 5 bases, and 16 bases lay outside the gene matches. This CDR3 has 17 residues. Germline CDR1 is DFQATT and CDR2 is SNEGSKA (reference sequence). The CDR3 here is CSAQRQLLAVSQETQYF. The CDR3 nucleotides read TGCAGTGCTCAAAGACAGTTGCTAGCGGTATCCCAAGAGACCCAGTACTTC.

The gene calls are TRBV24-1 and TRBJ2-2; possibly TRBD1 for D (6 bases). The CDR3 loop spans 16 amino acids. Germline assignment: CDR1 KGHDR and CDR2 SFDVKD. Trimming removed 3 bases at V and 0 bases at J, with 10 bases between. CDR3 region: CATSDLKGANTGELFF. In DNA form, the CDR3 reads TGTGCCACCAGTGATCTCAAGGGGGCGAACACCGGGGAGCTGTTTTTT.

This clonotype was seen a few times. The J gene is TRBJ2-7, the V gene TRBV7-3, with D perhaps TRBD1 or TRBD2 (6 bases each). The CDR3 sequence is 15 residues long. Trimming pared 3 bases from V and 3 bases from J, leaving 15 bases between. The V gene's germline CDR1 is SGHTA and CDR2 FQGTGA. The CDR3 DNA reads TGTGCCAGCAGCTTGTACGGGGGCGTCCTCTACGAGCAGTACTTC. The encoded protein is CASSLYGGVLYEQYF.

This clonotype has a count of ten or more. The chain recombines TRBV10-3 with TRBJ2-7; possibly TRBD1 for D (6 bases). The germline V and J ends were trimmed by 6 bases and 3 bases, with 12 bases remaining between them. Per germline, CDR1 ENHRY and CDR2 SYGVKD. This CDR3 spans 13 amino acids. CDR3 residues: CAIRGAVLYEQYF. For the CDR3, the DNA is TGTGCCATCAGGGGGGCCGTTCTCTACGAGCAGTACTTC.

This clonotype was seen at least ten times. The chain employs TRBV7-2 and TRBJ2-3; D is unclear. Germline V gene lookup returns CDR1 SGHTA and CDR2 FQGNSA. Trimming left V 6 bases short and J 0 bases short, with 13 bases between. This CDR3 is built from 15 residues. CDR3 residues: CASSWAGTSTDTQYF. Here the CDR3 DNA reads TGTGCCAGCAGTTGGGCAGGAACTAGCACAGATACGCAGTATTTT.